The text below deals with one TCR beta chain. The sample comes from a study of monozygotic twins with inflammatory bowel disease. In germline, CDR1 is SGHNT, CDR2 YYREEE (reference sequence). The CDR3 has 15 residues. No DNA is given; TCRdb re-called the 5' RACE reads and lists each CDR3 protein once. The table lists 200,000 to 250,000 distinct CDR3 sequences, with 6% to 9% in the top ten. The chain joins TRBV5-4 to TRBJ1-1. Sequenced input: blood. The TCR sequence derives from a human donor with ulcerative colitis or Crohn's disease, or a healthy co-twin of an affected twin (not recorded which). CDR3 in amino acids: CASSLGVRVGTEAFF.